This T cell receptor (beta chain) was recorded in a study of technical replicates of blood from several donors. Trimming took 2 bases from V and 2 from J, leaving 5 bases between them. Per the germline V gene, CDR1 is SEHNR and CDR2 is FQNEAQ (reference sequence). This CDR3 region has 13 residues. The protocol was immunoSEQ multiplex PCR, while the TCRdb copy is restricted to in-frame clones and leaves out a portion. The data contain about 82,000 clones, roughly 91% of them seen just once; the ten biggest clones take up roughly 0.4%. The chain carries TRBV7-9 and TRBJ2-3, with D unclear. Sequenced material: T cells isolated from PBMCs. The TCR sequence derives from a human donor in good health. CDR3 in amino acids: CASSLSFTDTQYF. The CDR3 coding sequence is TGTGCCAGCAGCTTATCCTTCACAGATACGCAGTATTTT.